Reported below is one TCR beta chain. This sample is drawn from a study of CD8 T cells in Susac syndrome. Study overall: There were Susac syndrome patients who were therapy-naive at blood draw, others on corticosteroids, and others on intravenous immunoglobulin alone.

V was cut by 5 bases and J by 9 bases, with 20 bases left in between. CDR3 length: 16 amino acids. Looked up from germline, CDR1 is SGHAT and CDR2 is FQNNGV. The RNA, 0.5 to 1 ug, was put through reverse transcription using random hexamers. TCRdb passed the immunoSEQ multiplex PCR reads through MiXCR, listing each CDR3 protein once. The sample lists under 250,000 distinct CDR3 sequences; around 93% were seen once. The rearrangement joins TRBV11-2 to TRBJ1-6; D is ambiguous. Sample: CD4+ T cells from PBMCs. The receptor was derived from a human donor with Susac syndrome. The CDR3 coding sequence is TGTGCCAGCAGCCGCCTAACCGGCCAACAGTCTTCACCCCTCCACTTT. Protein sequence: CASSRLTGQQSSPLHF.